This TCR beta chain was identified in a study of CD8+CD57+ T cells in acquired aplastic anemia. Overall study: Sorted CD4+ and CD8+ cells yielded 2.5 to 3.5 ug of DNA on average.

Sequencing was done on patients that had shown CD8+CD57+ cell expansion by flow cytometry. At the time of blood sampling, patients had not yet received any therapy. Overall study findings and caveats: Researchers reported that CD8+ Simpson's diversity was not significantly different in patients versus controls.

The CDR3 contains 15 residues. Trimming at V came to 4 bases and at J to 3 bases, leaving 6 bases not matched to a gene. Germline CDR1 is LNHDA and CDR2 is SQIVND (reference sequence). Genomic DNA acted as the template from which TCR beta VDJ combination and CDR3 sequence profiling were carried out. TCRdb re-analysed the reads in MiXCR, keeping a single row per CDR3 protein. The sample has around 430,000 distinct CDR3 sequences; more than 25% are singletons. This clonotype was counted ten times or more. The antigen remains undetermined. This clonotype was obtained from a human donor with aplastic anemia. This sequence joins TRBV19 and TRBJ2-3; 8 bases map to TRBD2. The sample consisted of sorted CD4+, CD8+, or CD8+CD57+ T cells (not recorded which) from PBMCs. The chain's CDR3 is CASSTLADVTDTQYF. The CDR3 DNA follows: TGTGCCAGTAGTACACTAGCGGACGTAACAGATACGCAGTATTTT.